This T cell receptor (beta chain) is from a study of T cells expressing NK-cell markers. TCRdb reprocessed the 5' RACE reads; each CDR3 protein has one entry and no DNA is given. In total, the table holds 350,000 to 500,000 distinct CDR3 sequences. The CDR3 has 16 amino acids. Germline values: CDR1 SGDLS, CDR2 YYNGEE. The source is a woman between 18 and 70 years old in good health. The V gene is TRBV9, the J gene TRBJ2-1; TCRdb outputs TRBD2, but without DNA this stays unchecked. Input material: blood T cells: a sorted CD56 or NKG2C T cell subset, CD4+ or CD8+ T cells, or bulk PBMC T cells (not recorded which). CDR3 amino acids: CASSVVEGRVSVEQFF.